The rows below give T cell receptor beta chains drawn from one sample of a study of blood T cell repertoires in COVID-19. Method: immunoSEQ multiplex PCR; TCRdb's copy keeps in-frame clones and lacks some. The sample shows some 200,000 clones, about 89% of them seen only once. Sequencing was carried out using peripheral blood. These receptors all stem from a man in his 70s with acute or convalescent COVID-19. Both conserved end residues are trimmed from each CDR3. Each record gives: clone size, J gene, V gene, CDR3 protein. Part of the rows lack a size; the others show once, few, many or a class for expanded clones.

clone size: NA
J gene: TRBJ1-4
V gene: TRBV19
CDR3 protein: ASSPGDRVNEKLF

clone size: once
J gene: TRBJ2-5
V gene: TRBV5-4
CDR3 protein: ASSLEASGLGTQY

clone size: few
J gene: TRBJ2-7
V gene: TRBV27
CDR3 protein: ASGEIAGETYEQY

clone size: NA
J gene: TRBJ2-2
V gene: TRBV15
CDR3 protein: ATGLGGGGVAGELF

clone size: NA
J gene: TRBJ1-2
V gene: TRBV7-9
CDR3 protein: ASSPYSGRLYGYT

clone size: NA
J gene: TRBJ1-1
V gene: TRBV7-2
CDR3 protein: ASSLYAGRRDTEAF

clone size: NA
J gene: TRBJ2-5
V gene: TRBV25-1
CDR3 protein: ASSVPLAGEARETQY

clone size: NA
J gene: TRBJ2-3
V gene: TRBV2
CDR3 protein: AIGLALTDTQY

clone size: NA
J gene: TRBJ2-7
V gene: TRBV7-2
CDR3 protein: ASSLAAASYEQY

clone size: NA
J gene: TRBJ1-5
V gene: TRBV11-3
CDR3 protein: ASSSGSGRNQPQH

clone size: NA
J gene: TRBJ2-1
V gene: TRBV4-1
CDR3 protein: ASSQGGGFMV